These 6 T cell receptor beta chains came from one sample sequenced in a study of blood T cells in healthy people across ages. Primed by a sample-barcoded 5' primer and a J-beta primer mix, a second PCR proceeded for about 6 to 12 cycles. A single record per CDR3 protein comes from TCRdb applying MiXCR to the 5' RACE reads. This sample has about 970,000 distinct CDR3 sequences; roughly half occur once, and the top ten carry 20% to 25%. Material for sequencing was blood. The source is an older woman in good health.

The rearrangement links TRBV5-1 to TRBJ2-1, with a possible D match to TRBD1 (6 bases). V was clipped by 4 bases and J by 3 bases, with 14 bases between them. The CDR3 consists of 15 residues. Germline CDR1 is SGHRS and CDR2 is YFSETQ. The CDR3 loop reads CASSQTGHLYNEQFF. The CDR3 nucleotides are TGCGCCAGCAGCCAGACAGGACACCTCTACAATGAGCAGTTCTTC.

The chain links TRBV27 to TRBJ1-2; 11 bases align to TRBD1. CDR1 is MNHEY and CDR2 is SMNVEV in the germline V gene (reference sequence). The CDR3 covers 17 residues. The V and J ends lost 0 bases and 8 bases, in that order; junction bases with no gene match: 11. The CDR3 DNA is TGTGCCAGCAGTTTATCCGGGACAGGGGGAAGCTTTAGAGGCTACACCTTC. Translated, it gives CASSLSGTGGSFRGYTF.

This chain links TRBV4-1 with TRBJ1-5; 7 nucleotides align to TRBD1. Germline assignment: CDR1 MGHRA and CDR2 YSYEKL. J gave up 6 bases and V 0 bases, and 5 bases lay outside the gene matches. The CDR3 consists of 15 residues. The DNA for the CDR3 is TGCGCCAGCAGCCAAGAAGACAGGGTGGTTCAGCCCCAGCATTTT. This encodes CASSQEDRVVQPQHF.

The chain combines TRBV7-9 with TRBJ2-1; 15 bases line up with TRBD2. Germline lookup yields CDR1 SEHNR and CDR2 FQNEAQ (reference sequence). The CDR3 has 18 residues. V lost 5 bases and J lost 5; bases outside the gene matches: 10. CDR3 sequence: CASSPGTSGRRTDNEQFF. CDR3 DNA: TGTGCCAGCAGCCCCGGGACTAGCGGGAGGCGGACCGACAATGAGCAGTTCTTC.

This clonotype occurred a few times. V and J are TRBV20-1 and TRBJ1-4, with TRBD1 matching 8 bases. V lost 4 bases and J lost 7; bases outside the gene matches: 8. This CDR3 has 14 residues. Germline lookup yields CDR1 DFQATT and CDR2 SNEGSKA (reference sequence). The CDR3 nucleotides read TGCAGTGCTATACCGGGACAGGCGCCTGAAAAACTGTTTTTT. It codes for CSAIPGQAPEKLFF.

CDR3 sequence: CASSQGDGQPQHF. In nucleotides, the CDR3 is TGTGCCAGCAGCCAGGGGGACGGTCAGCCCCAGCATTTT. The rearrangement links TRBV3-1 to TRBJ1-5, with D possibly being TRBD1 (5 bases). The V and J ends lost 3 bases and 6 bases respectively, with 9 bases between them. The CDR3 is 13 amino acids. Germline V gene lookup returns CDR1 LGHDT and CDR2 YNNKEL (reference sequence).